This T cell receptor (beta chain) was identified in a study of cytomegalovirus exposure and HLA in healthy donors (dated by TCRdb to the late 2010s). Study-level background: In an earlier analysis of several hundred of the donors, about 270 Gb of sequence data and approximately 100 million unique TCR beta sequences from some 170 million T cells were reported. About 300 gigabases of sequencing data and around 87 million unique TCR sequences were included in an early release covering over 600 HLA-typed donors. The genetic ancestry cluster associated with self-reported Caucasian donors included about four fifths of the roughly 390 genotyped donors. The study aimed to test whether cataloging public T cell receptors could reveal signatures of past pathogen exposure. Using immunosequencing, the study profiled T cell repertoires from about 610 subjects and related those repertoires to cytomegalovirus serostatus. A separate validation cohort of over a hundred different subjects was used in addition to the 666-subject first cohort. High-throughput TCR immunosequencing, statistical association of individual TCRs with disease status, and machine learning were combined to predict cytomegalovirus infection status. To study patterns of TCR occurrence, a later analysis re-analyzed previously published TCR beta repertoires from several hundred donors and added high-resolution HLA genotyping. Rather than drawing on any new phenotypic data, the later analysis identified candidate immune exposures from TCR beta sequences and the way those sequences occurred across donors. An earlier analysis of around 580 of the donors used high-throughput TCR beta sequencing to judge whether each TCR beta V gene segment behaved as functional or pseudogenic. Alongside the repertoire data, information on donor age, sex, ethnicity and CMV serostatus was compiled. A later genetic analysis used genome-wide SNP genotypes for about 60% of the 666 donors, treating that subset as a discovery cohort. All discovery cohort repertoires had been generated using a single sequencing platform. Both class I and class II loci were covered by HLA typing, at four-digit resolution. The number of donors typed differed by locus, with 629-630 for A, B, C, DRB1 and DQB1, more than 500 for DQA1, some 570 for DPA1, and 450 to 480 for DPB1. Roughly 5 DR-DQ haplotypes were handled as single units for association and clustering because linkage in the cohort was strong. Across about 380 genotyped donors of the cohort, an average of approximately 200,000 unique TCR beta nucleotide sequences per donor were sequenced, and approximately 19% of those sequences were non-productive.

Libraries were built with the immunoSEQ multiplex PCR assay. For the multiplex PCR, a mixture combining 60 forward primers for TCR Vbeta segments and 13 reverse primers for TCR Jbeta segments was used. The CDR3 region of rearranged TCR beta genes was amplified from genomic DNA with a multiplex PCR assay. The amplified TCR beta libraries were sequenced on the Illumina HiSeq System as 87-base-pair reads. On the study's bioinformatics: In a later analysis, some 80 million unique TCR beta chains were counted across the approximately 640 repertoires, and approximately 9.9 million of these chains were shared by at least two donors. A nearest-neighbor algorithm error-corrected the raw reads and collapsed the reads into unique sequences, merging closely related sequences to remove PCR and sequencing errors. V, D and J gene segments were assigned by aligning CDR3 sequences to IMGT reference sequences. For a sequence to be retained, a match of at least six nucleotides was required to both a V gene segment and a J gene segment. A rearrangement counted as productive if the CDR3 had no stop codons and remained in frame with V and J, and every other rearrangement counted as non-productive. CDR3 was defined according to IMGT convention as the region running from the second conserved V-encoded cysteine to the conserved J-encoded phenylalanine. The earlier analysis of 587 of the donors excluded sequences that lacked an unambiguous match to a single V gene segment. In an earlier analysis of about 590 of the donors, a V segment was called functional when productive rearrangements were above 56.7%, and segregating when the standard deviation between donors exceeded 5%. A statistical classification framework was built for diagnosing cytomegalovirus status from the catalog of TCR beta chain sequences. V and J gene assignment, in a later analysis, came from comparing TCR nucleotide sequences with IMGT/GENE-DB human TR gene sequences. Using the TCRdist pipeline, a later analysis assigned CDR3 sequences along with most-parsimonious VDJ recombination scenarios. In a later analysis, each TCR beta chain was defined by its CDR3 amino acid sequence together with its V-gene family, and reads lacking a unique V-gene family were excluded. As a way to deal with suspected cross-contamination and a sequencing artifact, a later analysis dropped under 600 nucleotide sequences that were highly shared and had low generation probability. In a later analysis, a clonal expansion index for each public chain was calculated from normalized within-repertoire ranks of inferred template counts. A later analysis computed generation probabilities with a VDJ recombination model fitted to out-of-frame rearrangements, and checked the results against IGoR. In a later analysis, TCR-TCR, TCR-HLA and TCR-CMV co-occurrence was scored with hypergeometric tests, and a repertoire-size bias correction was applied to TCR pairs. To estimate false discovery rates, a later analysis permuted the HLA or CMV assignments 20 times. In a later analysis, co-occurring TCRs were grouped using DBSCAN, and TCRdist sequence similarity was added for clustering within HLA-allele-positive subsets. Repertoires with fewer than 30,000 or more than 120,000 public chains were left out of co-occurrence clustering, as were five repertoires with anomalous nucleotide sharing. Here the immuneACCESS table is served through TCRdb, limited to in-frame sequences with V and J called. Missing clones are a known gap in these copies; in checked studies unresolved V genes cover under half, and the rest lacks a known reason. V, J and clone size are those of that table, while D and trimming were read from the DNA. The sample table shows 170,000 or so clones, and 75% to 85% are seen once. Together, the top ten hold approximately 13% of the sample.

Results and caveats for the whole study, not just this receptor: A further reported finding was that TCR beta sequences accurately predicted the HLA-A and HLA-B alleles for most subjects in the first cohort. In vitro tests confirmed that three of the cytomegalovirus-associated TCR beta chains recognize cytomegalovirus antigens. Because some donors lacked HLA typing at each locus, the association tests relied only on the typed subset. At a false discovery rate of 0.05, a later analysis linked 16,951 TCR beta sequences to specific HLA alleles. For the cohort, immune exposure information was limited to CMV serostatus. A later analysis found that HLA-associated TCR beta chains were more clonally expanded and had lower generation probabilities than equally common non-associated chains. According to a later analysis, TCR association rates differed among HLA loci, with DRB1 alleles showing the most associated TCRs and HLA-C alleles showing the fewest. Linkage disequilibrium might explain the correlated functional status among segregating V segments, but an unknown experimental factor could not be ruled out. Assigning TCR associations to individual alleles was difficult when HLA alleles, especially DR and DQ, strongly co-occurred. A later genetic analysis associated a missense DCLRE1C variant with V-gene and J-gene trimming of TCR beta chains, and an independent cohort replicated the association. A group of highly shared sequence variants was considered likely to be a technical artifact of the sequencing pipeline. Only TCR beta chains were sequenced in this cohort, and the absence of alpha or paired-chain data limited detectable features. Across donors, most TCR sequences were observed very rarely, whereas some public TCRs were present in many individuals. Cytomegalovirus status was reported to be diagnosed by the classifier with high specificity and sensitivity in both the original and validation cohorts. Broadly in line with IMGT annotations, most TCR beta V segments showed up in productive rearrangements about 87% or about 30% of the time in an earlier analysis of a few hundred of the donors. Most CMV-associated TCR beta chains appeared to be HLA-restricted in a later analysis, and the HLA associations seemed to be driven largely by CMV exposure. Because counts were too low, about 18 rarely observed V segments, including chromosome 9 orphons, were excluded from the earlier analysis of around 640 of the donors. The presence/absence analyses assumed that sequencing depth was roughly uniform across donors, and that assumption may not be true. A total of about 150 TCR beta chains were listed by the study as associated with cytomegalovirus. Compared with the approximately 670-donor mean, donors in an Asian-associated ancestry cluster had fewer N-insertions in productive TCRs, according to a later genetic analysis. In a later analysis, several top co-occurrence clusters were reported to appear linked to parvovirus B19, influenza, CMV and Epstein-Barr virus. Because the 87-base-pair reads could not distinguish some IMGT-functional V segments, including TRBV6-2 and TRBV6-3, those segments were excluded. The authors suggested that the approach could potentially be extended to other disease states and immunological phenotypes.

Points on this clone: Its antigen has not been determined. Qualities for individual bases were not recorded, and no much larger clone is one base off.

In total, over 600 healthy bone marrow donors made up the cohort. At the time of sampling, every cohort member was nominally healthy, though immune exposures that went unrecorded were likely present. The donor tested CMV seropositive, placing the donor among the 310 or so seropositive members of the cohort. A peripheral blood sample was collected from each donor, and TCR beta sequencing was performed on peripheral blood mononuclear cells. Genomic DNA extraction from the blood cell samples was performed with the Qiagen DNeasy Blood Extraction Kit. Trimming takes 4 bases off V and 3 bases off J; junction bases not matched to a gene: 5. Looking up the germline V gene yields CDR1 SGHRS and CDR2 YFSETQ. Spanning cysteine to phenylalanine, the CDR3 consists of 15 amino acids. Solely the CDR3 DNA is kept, with 45 bases framed from the first base.

The V and J genes are TRBV5-1 and TRBJ1-1; a stretch of 11 junction bases matches TRBD1. The specimen sequenced was PBMCs. The source is a woman aged 50 to 60 in good health and CMV-seropositive. The DNA is as follows: TGCGCCAGCAGCCTCCGGACAGGGGGCTACACTGAAGCTTTCTTT. Its protein is CASSLRTGGYTEAFF.